One sample yielded the 18 T cell receptor beta chains listed below, sequenced in a study of T cell repertoires in cytomegalovirus infection. MiXCR, applied by TCRdb to the reads, yields one record per CDR3 protein. Of 100,000 or so distinct CDR3 sequences listed, roughly a quarter are singletons. Specimen: CD8+ T cells from PBMCs. All receptors come from a human donor in good health (CMV status not recorded). Some clones in this sample may be carry-over from other donors' samples.

This chain joins TRBV20-1 and TRBJ2-1, with D unresolved. V was cut by 0 bases and J by 6 bases, with 9 bases left in between. The CDR3 is 13 residues long. Per germline, CDR1 DFQATT and CDR2 SNEGSKA (reference sequence). The CDR3 region has the DNA TGCAGTGCTAGAGATGGGCGTGGCAATGAGCAGTTCTTC. Its protein product is CSARDGRGNEQFF.

This clonotype was recorded many times. The chain couples TRBV12-3 or TRBV12-4 to TRBJ1-3; tentatively, D is TRBD1 (5 bases). The CDR3 has 15 residues. Deletions cut 6 bases from V and 0 bases from J, with 12 bases between. The CDR3 reads CASSTTVSSGNTIYF. The DNA for the CDR3 is TGTGCCAGCAGCACGACAGTCTCCTCTGGAAACACCATATATTTT.

The genes are TRBV4-1 and TRBJ2-5; maybe TRBD2 (5 bases). V gave up 1 base and J gave up 2 bases, with 17 bases separating them. The length of the CDR3 is 17 residues. In germline, CDR1 is MGHRA, CDR2 YSYEKL. The CDR3 DNA reads TGCGCCAGCAGCCAAGCGGCGGCGGGCAGACGGCAAGAGACCCAGTACTTC. This translates into CASSQAAAGRRQETQYF.

This clonotype was seen only a few times. V usage is TRBV5-6 and J usage is TRBJ1-5, with 9 bases matching TRBD1. J gave up 2 bases and V 7 bases, and 4 bases lay outside the gene matches. CDR3 length equals 14 residues. Germline CDR1 is SGHDT and CDR2 is YYEEEE. CDR3 bases: TGTGCCAGCGCCACAGGGGGCGGCAATCAGCCCCAGCATTTT. This translates into CASATGGGNQPQHF.

A few counts support this clonotype. This chain joins TRBV7-3 and TRBJ2-7; TRBD1 matches 10 bases. The CDR3 runs 18 residues. J was trimmed by 1 base and V by 0 bases; bases with no gene match: 9. Germline V gene sequence: CDR1 SGHTA, CDR2 FQGTGA. The CDR3 loop is CASSLTGTGAAGSYEQYF. The CDR3 nucleotides are TGTGCCAGCAGCTTAACCGGGACAGGGGCTGCCGGATCCTACGAGCAGTACTTC.

This clonotype was seen just once. The chain joins TRBV6-6 to TRBJ2-1; perhaps TRBD2 as D (6 bases). Looked up from germline, CDR1 is MNHNY and CDR2 is SVGAGI (reference sequence). V was cut by 0 bases and J by 2 bases, with 14 bases left in between. This CDR3 is 17 amino acids long. The CDR3 bases are TGTGCCAGCAGTTACTCGATAGTAGCGGACACCTACAATGAGCAGTTCTTC. It encodes CASSYSIVADTYNEQFF.

V is TRBV27 and J is TRBJ1-2, with 9 bases lining up with TRBD1. CDR1 is MNHEY and CDR2 is SMNVEV in the germline V gene (reference sequence). CDR3 length: 14 residues. The V gene end was trimmed by 6 bases and the J gene end by 1 base; junction bases not matched to a gene: 3. CDR3 bases: TGTGCCAGCAGGCAGACAGGGGGTAACTATGGCTACACCTTC. Amino acid sequence: CASRQTGGNYGYTF.

The table lists this clonotype with many counts. The rearrangement uses TRBV6-2 or TRBV6-3 and TRBJ2-1; 9 nucleotides match TRBD2. V was pared by 6 bases and J by 8 bases, with 20 bases of the junction left unmatched. The CDR3 covers 18 residues. CDR1 and CDR2 from the germline V gene are MNHEY and SVGEGT. CDR3 in amino acids: CASRYNPLASGIVDEQFF. The CDR3 bases are TGTGCCAGCAGGTACAACCCCCTTGCTAGCGGGATAGTGGATGAGCAGTTCTTC.

At least ten counts were recorded for this clonotype. The V gene is TRBV4-3, the J gene TRBJ2-3; 8 bases fit TRBD1. CDR1 and CDR2 (germline): LGHNA, YSLEER. The V segment lost 0 bases and the J segment 4 bases; nucleotides outside the gene matches: 6. The CDR3 loop spans 16 amino acids. The CDR3 DNA follows: TGCGCCAGCAGCCAAGATAGGGGGACAGGATCAGATACGCAGTATTTT. This encodes CASSQDRGTGSDTQYF.

There are many counts of this clonotype. The chain is built from TRBV28 and TRBJ2-1; D is possibly TRBD1 (6 bases). Trimming stripped 3 bases from V and 9 bases from J, with 9 bases between. In germline, CDR1 is MDHEN, CDR2 SYDVKM. The CDR3 spans 12 residues. The CDR3 sequence: CASSLDSIEQFF. The CDR3 coding sequence is TGTGCCAGCAGTTTGGACAGTATTGAGCAGTTCTTC.

This clonotype appeared a few times. The chain has TRBV2 and TRBJ2-2; no firm D call. Between the trimmed V and J ends, which lost 8 bases and 0 bases, there was a span of 4 bases. CDR1 and CDR2 from the germline V gene are SNHLY and FYNNEI. The CDR3 covers 12 residues. CDR3 DNA sequence: TGTGCCAGCCCAACGAACACCGGGGAGCTGTTTTTT. This encodes CASPTNTGELFF.

This clonotype was seen ten or more times. This rearrangement joins TRBV28 to TRBJ2-3, with D possibly being TRBD1 (6 bases). Germline CDR1 MDHEN, CDR2 SYDVKM. Between the trimmed V and J ends, which lost 6 bases and 0 bases, there was a span of 10 bases. This CDR3 has 14 residues. The CDR3 DNA is TGTGCCAGCAGCCAGGACAGTAGCACAGATACGCAGTATTTT. Translation: CASSQDSSTDTQYF.

The sample holds a few counts of this clonotype. The chain combines TRBV25-1 with TRBJ1-5; the D is unclear. Trimming stripped 5 bases from V and 3 bases from J, with 11 bases between. The CDR3 is 14 amino acids. Germline assignment: CDR1 MGHDK and CDR2 SYGVNS. The CDR3 coding sequence is TGTGCCAGCAGTTTATACAGCACCAATCAGCCCCAGCATTTT. Its translation: CASSLYSTNQPQHF.

The J gene is TRBJ2-5, the V gene TRBV20-1; 11 nucleotides agree with TRBD2. The CDR3 has 15 amino acids. V was clipped by 3 bases and J by 9 bases; unmatched bases: 12. Germline CDR1 reads DFQATT; CDR2 reads SNEGSKA (reference sequence). CDR3 bases: TGCAGTGCTAGGGGTGACACTAGCGGGAGTTGGGCCCAGTACTTC. It yields the protein CSARGDTSGSWAQYF.

The chain combines TRBV20-1 with TRBJ1-1; possibly TRBD1 for D (5 bases). Germline assignment: CDR1 DFQATT and CDR2 SNEGSKA (reference sequence). The CDR3 covers 18 residues. V was trimmed by 1 base and J by 0 bases, leaving 21 bases between them. The CDR3 is CSARVGQAEKVMNTEAFF. In DNA form, the CDR3 reads TGCAGTGCTAGAGTGGGGCAGGCGGAAAAGGTCATGAACACTGAAGCTTTCTTT.

As concerns this clonotype: Just one base apart from a much larger clone, this may be a read error. The CDR3 nucleotides are TGTGCCAGCAGTACTTACAATGAGCAGTTCTTC. This codes for CASSTYNEQFF. The genes are TRBV28 and TRBJ2-1, with D uncertain. Germline-derived CDR1 and CDR2 are MDHEN and SYDVKM. The V and J ends lost 5 bases and 4 bases respectively, with 3 bases between them. The CDR3 contains 11 residues.

V and J are TRBV28 and TRBJ2-7, with 8 bases matching TRBD2. Germline V CDR1 and CDR2: MDHEN, SYDVKM. There are 14 residues in the CDR3. With 7 bases clipped from V and 3 bases from J, the junction kept 8 bases outside the gene matches. As DNA, the CDR3 is TGTGCCAGCACCCCCTCGGCGGGGGGCTACGAGCAGTACTTC. Translated, it gives CASTPSAGGYEQYF.

This clonotype was picked up many times. The rearrangement uses TRBV6-1 and TRBJ2-1; 12 nucleotides match TRBD2. This CDR3 is 15 amino acids long. The J segment lost 7 bases and the V segment lost 2 bases, leaving 3 bases of the junction unmatched. Per germline, CDR1 MNHNS and CDR2 SASEGT. Here the CDR3 DNA reads TGTGCCAGCAGTGAACTAGCGGGAGGGGATAATGAGCAGTTCTTC. It is translated as CASSELAGGDNEQFF.